This note documents a single T cell receptor beta chain sequence. Its antigen is currently unknown. V was shortened by 3 bases and J by 0 bases, with 9 bases between the two germline ends. This CDR3 spans 14 amino acids. Germline-derived CDR1 and CDR2 are GTSNPN and SVGIG (reference sequence). These data belong to a study of cytotoxic CD8 clonotypes in ibrutinib-treated CLL. The overall study: Response was recorded as partial in approximately 24 patients and complete in 2; at median roughly 62 months, roughly 15 remained remitted and around 12 had progressed. Study observations and caveats: Clonality increased at ibrutinib response and stayed stable in sustained remission. At progression, however, it fell back toward baseline. Baseline-level clonality went beyond age-matched healthy donors and moved in step with circulating CD8+ T-cell counts. Stable or contracted on treatment, public clonotypes were also uncommon.

This table comes from immunoSEQ multiplex PCR, and its TCRdb copy is limited to in-frame clones, with some not included. The table lists 200,000 to 250,000 clones, about four fifths of them singletons, with about 10% in the top ten. The chain is built from TRBV30 and TRBJ2-1; D is perhaps TRBD2 (6 bases). This clonotype originated in a human donor with chronic lymphocytic leukemia. Source: PBMCs, taken after 12 months of ibrutinib treatment. The DNA for the CDR3 is TGTGCCTGGAGCCCCGGGAGCTCCTACAATGAGCAGTTCTTC. Translation gives CAWSPGSSYNEQFF.